The 2 T cell receptor beta chains listed next were all sequenced from one sample in a study of blood T cell repertoires in COVID-19. Clones were read by immunoSEQ multiplex PCR, and TCRdb kept only the in-frame ones, dropping some. The sample includes around 450,000 clones, around nine tenths of them seen just once. Sequenced material: PBMCs or T cells enriched from blood (not recorded which). All receptors derive from a woman younger than 35 with acute COVID-19.

J is TRBJ2-1 and V is TRBV6-2 or TRBV6-3; weak D call: TRBD2 (7 bases). This CDR3 comprises 15 residues. V dropped 6 bases and J dropped 5 bases, with 17 bases sitting between them. Germline loops: CDR1 MNHEY, CDR2 SVGEGT. CDR3 amino acids: CASSSAGAWDNEQFF. The CDR3 DNA reads TGTGCCAGCAGCTCCGCGGGGGCCTGGGACAATGAGCAGTTCTTC.

In this sample, this clone turned up a few times. The V call is TRBV19, the J call TRBJ1-6, with 9 bases fitting TRBD1. The V and J ends lost 5 bases and 7 bases, in that order; junction bases with no gene match: 12. CDR3 length: 17 residues. Germline values: CDR1 LNHDA, CDR2 SQIVND (reference sequence). As DNA, the CDR3 is TGTGCCAGTAGTCAGTCCTTGGGACAGGGTGCGAATTCACCCCTCCACTTT. Translation: CASSQSLGQGANSPLHF.